This T cell receptor beta chain is drawn from a study of high-grade serous ovarian cancer treatment subgroups. Looking at the study overall: Each sample yielded on average roughly 7,000 unique TCR beta rearrangements from about 15,000 reads. Study results and caveats: Only CDR3 was analyzed; CDR1 and CDR2 were not. Repertoire similarity ranged roughly 0.095 to 0.79 between tumors of one patient.

CDR3 length equals 13 residues. The germline V gene encodes CDR1 PRHDT and CDR2 FYEKMQ (reference sequence). The ends were cut back, 5 bases at V and 5 bases at J, with 11 bases in the middle. Method: immunoSEQ multiplex PCR; TCRdb's copy keeps in-frame clones and lacks some. The table lists 3,000 to 4,500 clones, about 80% of them singletons. Remarks on this clone: The antigen is not known.

Tumor tissue was taken before any definitive surgery or chemotherapy was given. This sequence originates from a human donor with high-grade serous ovarian cancer. The sequenced sample was tumor tissue. The V call is TRBV13, the J call TRBJ2-3; D remains ambiguous. The DNA for the CDR3 is TGTGCCAGCAGCGGGTCGGCAAGAGATACGCAGTATTTT. Its translation is CASSGSARDTQYF.